This passage covers 27 T cell receptor beta chains from one sample sequenced in a study of beta chain features in type 1 diabetes. Expressed TCRB transcripts were sequenced, since all the RNA that had been isolated was reverse transcribed. Repertoires were generated with immunoSEQ multiplex PCR, while TCRdb's copy carries only in-frame clones and drops some. The table lists 620,000 or so clones, about 14% of them singletons. Sequenced sample: naive CD4+ T cells from blood. The receptors stem from a man between 18 and 29 years old in good health.

The rearrangement uses TRBV19 and TRBJ2-5, with D uncertain. The CDR3 sequence is 11 residues long. The germline V gene has CDR1 LNHDA and CDR2 SQIVND (reference sequence). V dropped 6 bases and J dropped 5 bases, with 7 bases sitting between them. The CDR3 reads CASRGKETQYF. The CDR3 DNA reads TGTGCCAGTAGGGGGAAGGAGACCCAGTACTTC. The full variable domain, rest sourced from reference TRBV19 and TRBJ2-5, is DGGITQSPKYLFRKEGQNVTLSCEQNLNHDAMYWYRQDPGQGLRLIYYSQIVNDFQKGDIAEGYSVSREKKESFPLTVTSAQKNPTAFYLCASRGKETQYFGPGTRLLVL.

The chain carries TRBV7-2 and TRBJ2-3; 7 nucleotides agree with TRBD2. Germline V gene lookup returns CDR1 SGHTA and CDR2 FQGNSA. This CDR3 contains 15 residues. Unmatched junction bases numbered 13, after V lost 5 bases and J lost 8 bases. As DNA, the CDR3 is TGTGCCAGCAGCCCCTCGAGCGGGAAGTACAGTACGCAGTATTTT. This codes for CASSPSSGKYSTQYF.

This clone was detected only a few times. V gene TRBV6-6 combines with J gene TRBJ1-4; D is ambiguous. CDR3 size: 14 residues. CDR1 and CDR2 (germline): MNHNY, SVGAGI (reference sequence). Trimming removed 0 bases at V and 7 bases at J, with 9 bases between. In nucleotides, the CDR3 is TGTGCCAGCAGTTACTCCCGGTCCCCTGAAAAACTGTTTTTT. Translating gives CASSYSRSPEKLFF.

This clone has more than one count but fewer than ten. Other DNA variants within this sample encode the same CDR3. The chain is built from TRBV7-2 and TRBJ1-5; a weak D match, TRBD1 (6 bases). The germline V and J ends were trimmed by 0 bases and 2 bases, with 8 bases remaining between them. The CDR3 runs 15 residues. The germline CDR1 and CDR2 sequences are SGHTA and FQGNSA. CDR3 sequence: CASSLARGGNQPQHF. The CDR3 nucleotides read TGTGCCAGCAGCTTAGCCAGGGGCGGCAATCAGCCCCAGCATTTT.

The V call is TRBV25-1, the J call TRBJ1-2; D may be TRBD1 (6 bases). Germline V CDR1 and CDR2: MGHDK, SYGVNS. V lost 4 bases to trimming and J lost 7 bases, with 13 bases between them. This CDR3 spans 13 amino acids. The CDR3 sequence is CASSAVTGSGYTF. CDR3 DNA sequence: TGTGCCAGCAGTGCCGTAACAGGGTCTGGCTACACCTTC.

This clone was recorded a few times. This chain links TRBV5-4 with TRBJ2-1; 12 bases are a match to TRBD2. V lost 4 bases to trimming and J lost 4 bases; unmatched junction nucleotides: 0. This CDR3 has 14 amino acids. Germline values: CDR1 SGHNT, CDR2 YYREEE (reference sequence). In DNA form, the CDR3 reads TGTGCCAGCAGCGGACTAGCGGGGTACAATGAGCAGTTCTTC. It encodes CASSGLAGYNEQFF.

This clone was seen more than once but under ten times. The chain links TRBV7-6 to TRBJ2-7, with D perhaps TRBD2 (5 bases). Trimming removed 5 bases at V and 2 bases at J, with 19 bases between. The CDR3 is made up of 16 amino acids. Germline lookup yields CDR1 SGHVS and CDR2 FNYEAQ. The CDR3 DNA reads as TGTGCCAGCAGCCTAGGTTGGGAGCGAGAGCCCTACGAGCAGTACTTC. It specifies CASSLGWEREPYEQYF.

This clone was picked up a small number of times. This chain links TRBV6-5 with TRBJ2-7, with 7 bases matching TRBD2. The CDR3 sequence is 13 residues long. V dropped 7 bases and J dropped 5; count of bases not matched to a gene: 8. The germline gives CDR1 MNHEY, CDR2 SVGAGI. The DNA for the CDR3 is TGTGCCAGCACAAAGGCGGGAGTGAACGAGCAGTACTTC. Translation: CASTKAGVNEQYF.

This clone was detected only a few times. The gene calls are TRBV7-2 and TRBJ2-6; no reliable D call. Trimming took 5 bases from V and 0 from J, leaving 8 bases between them. The length of the CDR3 is 15 residues. Germline CDR1 SGHTA, CDR2 FQGNSA. CDR3 region: CASSRDRSGANVLTF. CDR3 sequence (DNA): TGTGCCAGCAGCCGAGATCGCTCTGGGGCCAACGTCCTGACTTTC.

This clone occurred a few times. The rearrangement links TRBV7-9 to TRBJ1-2; unclear D gene. V was clipped by 5 bases and J by 0 bases, with 10 bases between them. Germline CDR1 reads SEHNR; CDR2 reads FQNEAQ (reference sequence). The CDR3 runs 14 residues. CDR3: CASSPPQSNYGYTF. In DNA, the CDR3 is TGTGCCAGCAGCCCACCGCAGTCTAACTATGGCTACACCTTC.

This clone was counted between two and nine times. This rearrangement joins TRBV18 to TRBJ2-2; D not resolved. V was pared by 3 bases and J by 5 bases, with 7 bases between. This CDR3 comprises 13 residues. CDR1 is KGHSH, CDR2 LQKENI, per germline. The CDR3 DNA reads as TGTGCCAGCTCACCGACCACGACCGGGGAGCTGTTTTTT. This encodes CASSPTTTGELFF.

The chain links TRBV7-8 to TRBJ2-6, with a weak D call TRBD1 (6 bases). With 5 bases removed from V and 2 bases from J, the gap between germline ends came to 10 bases. Looked up from germline, CDR1 is SGHVS and CDR2 is FQNEAQ. The CDR3 has 15 residues. The CDR3: CASSLQGTGANVLTF. The CDR3, as DNA: TGTGCCAGCAGCCTCCAGGGGACTGGGGCCAACGTCCTGACTTTC.

J is TRBJ2-5 and V is TRBV9; weak D call: TRBD1 (5 bases). The germline V and J ends were trimmed by 3 bases and 5 bases, with 8 bases remaining between them. This CDR3 is 12 amino acids long. In germline, CDR1 is SGDLS, CDR2 YYNGEE. The CDR3 bases are TGTGCCAGCAGCGCCAGGGCGGAGACCCAGTACTTC. The encoded protein is CASSARAETQYF.

The chain combines TRBV9 with TRBJ1-5; a possible D gene is TRBD1 (6 bases). V lost 0 bases and J lost 6, with 10 bases in between. The CDR3 spans 14 residues. Looked up from germline, CDR1 is SGDLS and CDR2 is YYNGEE. The CDR3 is CASSVGQGSQPQHF. The CDR3 DNA is TGTGCCAGCAGCGTAGGTCAGGGGAGTCAGCCCCAGCATTTT.

The chain uses TRBV4-1 and TRBJ1-1; the match to TRBD1 covers 7 bases. Germline CDR1 is MGHRA and CDR2 is YSYEKL. The CDR3 spans 13 residues. J was trimmed by 9 bases and V by 1 base; bases with no gene match: 5. CDR3 in DNA: TGCGCCAGCAGCCAAGTGTTGACAGGGAAAGCTTTCTTT. As protein: CASSQVLTGKAFF.

The sample holds a few counts of this clone. The rearrangement uses TRBV15 and TRBJ2-1; TRBD2 agrees at 7 bases. Germline V lookup: CDR1 LNHNV, CDR2 YYDKDF (reference sequence). The CDR3 loop spans 14 amino acids. With V trimmed by 2 bases and J by 6 bases, 4 bases remained unmatched. The CDR3 DNA reads as TGTGCCACCAGCAGAAAGACTAGCTCCAATGAGCAGTTCTTC. It yields the protein CATSRKTSSNEQFF.

The table lists this clone with a few counts. V is TRBV5-6 and J is TRBJ2-7; D gene unclear. Trimming took off 0 bases at V and 2 bases at J, with 3 bases between the two ends. The CDR3 consists of 12 residues. In germline, CDR1 is SGHDT, CDR2 YYEEEE. DNA for the CDR3: TGTGCCAGCAGCTTGGAGCCCTACGAGCAGTACTTC. It encodes CASSLEPYEQYF.

This chain uses TRBV9 with TRBJ2-6; 9 bases fit TRBD1. Germline lookup yields CDR1 SGDLS and CDR2 YYNGEE. Trimming at V came to 0 bases and at J to 0 bases, leaving 10 bases not matched to a gene. CDR3 length equals 20 residues. CDR3 coding DNA: TGTGCCAGCAGCGTAGCGGCACCGGGGACAGGGAACTCTGGGGCCAACGTCCTGACTTTC. Translating it yields CASSVAAPGTGNSGANVLTF.

There are a few counts of this clone. This chain connects TRBV29-1 to TRBJ2-3, with 8 positions matching TRBD1. This CDR3 spans 15 amino acids. Unmatched junction bases numbered 11, after V lost 8 bases and J lost 1 base. Per the germline V gene, CDR1 is SQVTM and CDR2 is ANQGSEA. The CDR3 protein is CSSPVQGGGTDTQYF. The CDR3 nucleotides read TGCAGCTCGCCAGTACAGGGGGGCGGCACAGATACGCAGTATTTT.

This clone was seen a handful of times. The rearrangement joins TRBV9 to TRBJ1-2, with 7 nucleotides matching TRBD1. This CDR3 has 13 residues. In germline, CDR1 is SGDLS, CDR2 YYNGEE. The ends lost 2 bases at V and 8 bases at J; junction bases unmatched: 6. The CDR3, as DNA: TGTGCCAGCAGCGTTAAGGCAGGGGGAGGCTACACCTTC. The encoded protein is CASSVKAGGGYTF.

The chain uses TRBV4-2 and TRBJ2-3; 10 bases are a match to TRBD2. Per the germline V gene, CDR1 is LGHNA and CDR2 is YNFKEQ. The CDR3 length is 15 residues. Trimming took 1 base from V and 4 from J; bases not matched to a gene: 2. The CDR3 DNA follows: TGTGCCAGCAGCCAAGGGACTAGCGGCCCAGATACGCAGTATTTT. It is translated as CASSQGTSGPDTQYF.

This clone was observed a handful of times. CDR3 nucleotides: TGTGCCAGCAGCCCCAGCATGAGGGCCGTCGACGAGCAGTACTTC. This encodes CASSPSMRAVDEQYF. This sequence joins TRBV7-8 and TRBJ2-7, with D possibly being TRBD2 (5 bases). V was clipped by 5 bases and J by 5 bases, with 19 bases between them. Germline lookup yields CDR1 SGHVS and CDR2 FQNEAQ. CDR3 size: 15 residues.

The CDR3: CAGRTGLGYTF. CDR3 coding DNA: TGTGCCGGGCGGACAGGGTTAGGCTACACCTTC. V and J are TRBV2 and TRBJ1-2, with 8 positions matching TRBD1. CDR3 length equals 11 residues. Trimming removed 11 bases from V and 8 bases from J; junction bases left unmatched: 7. Germline V CDR1 and CDR2: SNHLY, FYNNEI.

The rearrangement links TRBV9 to TRBJ2-1; D ambiguous. CDR1 is SGDLS, CDR2 YYNGEE, per germline. CDR3 length: 14 amino acids. With 0 bases removed from V and 6 bases from J, the gap between germline ends came to 10 bases. CDR3 nucleotide sequence: TGTGCCAGCAGCGTAGTCGACGCTTCCAATGAGCAGTTCTTC. Translation gives CASSVVDASNEQFF.

The chain has TRBV28 and TRBJ2-3; D ambiguous. The germline V gene encodes CDR1 MDHEN and CDR2 SYDVKM. The CDR3 is made up of 12 amino acids. Between the trimmed V and J ends, which lost 7 bases and 4 bases, there was a span of 9 bases. The CDR3 region has the DNA TGTGCCAGCACGGGTATGGCAGATACGCAGTATTTT. Its protein is CASTGMADTQYF.

CDR3 region: CASSFVAGGRKEQYF. The CDR3 DNA is TGCGCCAGCAGCTTCGTCGCAGGGGGACGTAAGGAGCAGTACTTC. The chain recombines TRBV5-1 with TRBJ2-7, with TRBD1 identical over 7 bases. V shed 2 bases and J 7 bases; nucleotides not matched to a gene: 12. Germline V gene sequence: CDR1 SGHRS, CDR2 YFSETQ. This CDR3 spans 15 amino acids.

This clone was observed a handful of times. The chain joins TRBV19 to TRBJ2-3; D gene ambiguous. The CDR3 runs to 13 residues. Germline lookup yields CDR1 LNHDA and CDR2 SQIVND (reference sequence). Between the trimmed V and J ends, which lost 1 base and 8 bases, there was a span of 10 bases. The CDR3 here is CASSIGRFATQYF. In DNA form, the CDR3 reads TGTGCCAGTAGTATAGGTCGGTTTGCTACGCAGTATTTT.